One and the same sample provided the 3 T cell receptor beta chains below, sequenced in a study of beta chain features in type 1 diabetes. General study points: Shortening that was moderate but significant affected the TCRB CDR3s of Type 1 diabetes patients in all four CD4+ subsets.

These receptors' targets are unknown. TCRB transcripts that were expressed got sequenced, as all of the isolated RNA had been reverse transcribed. Profiling relied on immunoSEQ multiplex PCR, and the TCRdb table lists in-frame clones only, not all of them. The table records a few hundred thousand clones, about 13% of them present only once. Input material: naive CD4+ T cells from blood. The receptors come from a woman between 18 and 30 years old with type 1 diabetes.

CDR3 residues: CASSLGGSKGETQYF. The CDR3 DNA sequence: TGTGCCAGCAGCTTGGGCGGGAGCAAGGGAGAGACCCAGTACTTC. J is TRBJ2-5 and V is TRBV5-4, with 7 bases identical to TRBD2. Germline V gene sequence: CDR1 SGHNT, CDR2 YYREEE (reference sequence). J gave up 4 bases and V 0 bases, and 6 bases lay outside the gene matches. The CDR3 loop spans 15 amino acids.

This clone came up a few times. Here the CDR3 DNA reads TGTGCCAGCAGCTCCAACAGGGGAGGTCAGCCCCAGCATTTT. Protein: CASSSNRGGQPQHF. The chain recombines TRBV7-6 with TRBJ1-5, with TRBD1 matching over 7 bases. This CDR3 is built from 14 residues. The germline CDR1 and CDR2 sequences are SGHVS and FNYEAQ. Germline trimming cut 4 bases from V and 6 bases from J; bases unmatched to any gene: 6.

A few counts support this clone. The chain is built from TRBV4-1 and TRBJ2-1; a possible D gene is TRBD2 (6 bases). V lost 0 bases to trimming and J lost 5 bases, with 11 bases between them. Germline CDR1 MGHRA, CDR2 YSYEKL. The CDR3 is 15 residues long. The CDR3, as DNA: TGCGCCAGCAGCCAAGATGGGCGGGGAAACAATGAGCAGTTCTTC. It translates to CASSQDGRGNNEQFF.